This entry lists 5 T cell receptor beta chains sequenced from one sample in a study of T cells in Graves' hyperthyroidism and ophthalmopathy. Amplification yielded TCR beta CDR3 regions, with RNA transcripts as the source. The HTBI primer set was used in a first-round RT-PCR of the TCR CDR3. Using its own MiXCR run on the multiplex PCR reads, TCRdb lists one record per CDR3 protein. The sample contains some 550,000 distinct CDR3 sequences, 15% to 20% of which appear only once. Sequenced sample: blood. Receptors were obtained from a woman in her forties with Graves' ophthalmopathy.

This clonotype was seen only a few times. The CDR3 DNA sequence: TGCAGCGTTGTGGGTGGTGGGAGAGGCTACACCTTC. It yields the protein CSVVGGGRGYTF. The chain carries TRBV29-1 and TRBJ1-2; D gene uncertain. The CDR3 runs to 12 residues. The germline gives CDR1 SQVTM, CDR2 ANQGSEA. V lost 4 bases and J 8 bases, leaving 14 bases between the germline ends.

This clonotype was counted a few times. A much larger clonotype is one base distant, so this may be a read error. The genes are TRBV12-3 or TRBV12-4 and TRBJ1-1; weak D call: TRBD1 (6 bases). Trimming left V 6 bases short and J 0 bases short, with 17 bases between. The CDR3 totals 16 residues. The CDR3, as DNA: TGTGCCAGCAGACCCAGCAGGGGACGGATGAACACTGAAGCTTTCTTT. Translating it yields CASRPSRGRMNTEAFF.

The rearrangement links TRBV12-3 or TRBV12-4 to TRBJ2-3; 12 nucleotides agree with TRBD2. V shed 5 bases and J 9 bases; nucleotides not matched to a gene: 12. The CDR3 has 16 residues. CDR3 coding DNA: TGTGCCAGCAGTGAACGACTAGCGGGGGAGGGGCGCACGCAGTATTTT. This encodes CASSERLAGEGRTQYF.

Details on this clonotype: A much larger clone differs by one base, so this may be a read error. The rearrangement uses TRBV6-1 and TRBJ1-2; D not resolved. The germline V gene encodes CDR1 MNHNS and CDR2 SASEGT. The V gene lost 4 bases and the J gene lost 7 bases, with 13 bases spanning the gap. This CDR3 is 13 amino acids long. The CDR3 is CASSARWESGYTF. The DNA for the CDR3 is TGTGCCAGCAGTGCACGGTGGGAGTCTGGCTACACCTTC.

The sample holds many counts of this clonotype. J is TRBJ1-1 and V is TRBV5-6, with D unresolved. V was cut by 6 bases and J by 1 base, with 10 bases left in between. CDR3 length equals 13 residues. The V gene's germline CDR1 is SGHDT and CDR2 YYEEEE. The CDR3 DNA is TGTGCCAGCATCTATTCGGGGAACACTGAAGCTTTCTTT. Its protein product is CASIYSGNTEAFF.